A single sample is the source of the 26 T cell receptor beta chains below, sequenced in a study of T cell responses to AZD1222 COVID-19 vaccine. TCRdb's copy holds only in-frame clones and misses some; the assay was immunoSEQ multiplex PCR. This sample has about 180,000 clones; just over 85% occur once, and the top ten carry 0.49%. Sequenced material: peripheral blood, taken on day 0 of AZD1222 vaccination. The source of these receptors is an adult in good health.

The sample holds one count of this clone. V and J are TRBV5-4 and TRBJ2-3; the D is unclear. The germline CDR1 and CDR2 sequences are SGHNT and YYREEE (reference sequence). CDR3 length: 12 residues. Trimming pared 0 bases from V and 3 bases from J, leaving 2 bases between. This CDR3 is CASSLATDTQYF. The CDR3 DNA sequence: TGTGCCAGCAGCTTGGCTACAGATACGCAGTATTTT.

The J gene is TRBJ2-5, the V gene TRBV24-1, with 8 bases that match TRBD2. Germline CDR1 KGHDR, CDR2 SFDVKD. V was pared by 4 bases and J by 1 base, with 7 bases of the junction left unmatched. This CDR3 is built from 16 residues. The CDR3, as DNA: TGTGCCACCAGTGACTGGCGGGGGGCCGCCCAAGAGACCCAGTACTTC. It specifies CATSDWRGAAQETQYF.

The chain carries TRBV11-1 and TRBJ2-3; D uncertain. The CDR3 totals 13 residues. Germline V gene sequence: CDR1 SGHAT, CDR2 FQDESV (reference sequence). Deletions cut 2 bases from V and 1 base from J, with 4 bases between. CDR3 amino acids: CASSLSGTDTQYF. In nucleotides, the CDR3 is TGTGCCAGCAGCTTATCCGGCACAGATACGCAGTATTTT.

V and J are TRBV18 and TRBJ1-2; 10 bases are a match to TRBD1. In germline, CDR1 is KGHSH, CDR2 LQKENI. The CDR3 spans 15 residues. With V trimmed by 0 bases and J by 5 bases, 3 bases remained unmatched. CDR3 in DNA: TGTGCCAGCTCACCACCGGGACAGGGGCTTTATGGCTACACCTTC. It encodes CASSPPGQGLYGYTF.

The chain recombines TRBV7-8 with TRBJ2-1; D uncertain. This CDR3 contains 13 residues. Looked up from germline, CDR1 is SGHVS and CDR2 is FQNEAQ. Trimming pared 1 base from V and 10 bases from J, leaving 11 bases between. The CDR3: CASSLDLIGEQFF. The CDR3 DNA follows: TGTGCCAGCAGCTTAGATCTAATCGGCGAGCAGTTCTTC.

This chain uses TRBV6-1 with TRBJ1-5; weak D call: TRBD1 (5 bases). The CDR3 is 15 residues long. Germline CDR1 reads MNHNS; CDR2 reads SASEGT. V was cut by 3 bases and J by 1 base, with 10 bases left in between. The CDR3 bases are TGTGCCAGCAGTGATTCCCGGGACAGCAATCAGCCCCAGCATTTT. Translated, it gives CASSDSRDSNQPQHF.

The chain carries TRBV27 and TRBJ1-2; unclear D gene. The germline CDR1 and CDR2 sequences are MNHEY and SMNVEV (reference sequence). V was pared by 1 base and J by 0 bases, with 12 bases between. This CDR3 is 16 amino acids long. The CDR3 DNA sequence: TGTGCCAGCAGTTTATATAGTCAGGCTGCTAACTATGGCTACACCTTC. Amino acids: CASSLYSQAANYGYTF.

This clone was observed a few times. The rearrangement links TRBV7-9 to TRBJ2-7; TRBD2 aligns across 9 bases. Germline loops: CDR1 SEHNR, CDR2 FQNEAQ (reference sequence). Unmatched junction bases numbered 11, after V lost 5 bases and J lost 6 bases. The CDR3 is 15 amino acids. CDR3 bases: TGTGCCAGCAGCCCCCTAGCGGGGACGGGGGTCGAGCAGTACTTC. Its translation is CASSPLAGTGVEQYF.

This clone showed up just once. The chain joins TRBV7-8 to TRBJ2-7; the match to TRBD2 covers 9 bases. The V segment lost 5 bases and the J segment 2 bases; nucleotides outside the gene matches: 4. Per germline, CDR1 SGHVS and CDR2 FQNEAQ. The CDR3 contains 14 residues. CDR3 sequence reads: CASSELAGPYEQYF. The CDR3 DNA reads as TGTGCCAGCAGCGAGCTAGCGGGACCCTACGAGCAGTACTTC.

CDR3 region: CASSEPPGRGINTGELFF. The CDR3, as DNA: TGTGCCAGCAGTGAACCCCCGGGCAGGGGCATTAACACCGGGGAGCTGTTTTTT. The rearrangement joins TRBV6-1 to TRBJ2-2, with D possibly being TRBD1 (6 bases). The CDR3 totals 18 residues. Germline loops: CDR1 MNHNS, CDR2 SASEGT. The V gene lost 2 bases and the J gene lost 2 bases, with 18 bases spanning the gap.

This chain uses TRBV5-1 with TRBJ1-6; TRBD1 agrees at 9 bases. CDR1 and CDR2 (germline): SGHRS, YFSETQ. V lost 2 bases and J lost 11; bases outside the gene matches: 8. The CDR3 totals 15 residues. CDR3 protein: CASSFGQGTLAPLHF. The CDR3 region has the DNA TGCGCCAGCAGCTTCGGACAGGGGACATTAGCACCCCTCCACTTT.

The V and J genes are TRBV6-6 and TRBJ1-5, with 7 bases lining up with TRBD1. The CDR3 consists of 15 residues. CDR1 is MNHNY, CDR2 SVGAGI, per germline (reference sequence). V trimming: 6 bases; J trimming: 1 base; junction bases outside the gene matches: 6. The CDR3 DNA sequence: TGTGCCAGCAGGAAAGACAGGGCCAGCAATCAGCCCCAGCATTTT. It specifies CASRKDRASNQPQHF.

This clone was detected once. This chain joins TRBV7-9 and TRBJ1-1, with 9 bases matching TRBD1. The CDR3 is 14 amino acids. CDR1 is SEHNR, CDR2 FQNEAQ, per germline (reference sequence). The ends lost 5 bases at V and 1 base at J; junction bases unmatched: 2. CDR3 loop: CASSLGQGNTEAFF. The DNA for the CDR3 is TGTGCCAGCAGCCTGGGACAGGGGAACACTGAAGCTTTCTTT.

This chain joins TRBV7-8 and TRBJ1-3; D is ambiguous. Germline-derived CDR1 and CDR2 are SGHVS and FQNEAQ. The CDR3 has 15 amino acids. V lost 5 bases, J lost 0 bases, and 11 bases lay in between. CDR3 DNA sequence: TGTGCCAGCAGCGCCCTCTCCTTCTCTGGAAACACCATATATTTT. Translating it yields CASSALSFSGNTIYF. Full variable domain (rest looked up from reference TRBV7-8 and TRBJ1-3): GAGVSQSPRYKVAKRGQDVALRCDPISGHVSLFWYQQALGQGPEFLTYFQNEAQLDKSGLPSDRFFAERPEGSVSTLKIQRTQQEDSAVYLCASSALSFSGNTIYFGEGSWLTVV.

The V call is TRBV16, the J call TRBJ1-5; D gene unclear. Germline V lookup: CDR1 KGHSY, CDR2 FQNENV. The CDR3 extends over 15 amino acids. Trimming cost V 0 bases and J 4 bases, with 10 bases left between them. Here the CDR3 DNA reads TGTGCCAGCAGCCAATCTAGGGCTAATAATCAGCCCCAGCATTTT. Protein: CASSQSRANNQPQHF.

This chain joins TRBV4-3 and TRBJ1-4; 7 nucleotides match TRBD1. With 0 bases clipped from V and 5 bases from J, the junction kept 6 bases outside the gene matches. Germline V CDR1 and CDR2: LGHNA, YSLEER. The CDR3 runs 16 residues. In DNA, the CDR3 is TGCGCCAGCAGCCAAGATAGGACAGGAGACAATGAAAAACTGTTTTTT. Amino acids: CASSQDRTGDNEKLFF.

The chain is built from TRBV7-9 and TRBJ2-4, with a possible D match to TRBD2 (6 bases). The CDR3 runs 15 residues. CDR1 and CDR2 (germline): SEHNR, FQNEAQ (reference sequence). Deletions cut 6 bases from V and 2 bases from J, with 14 bases between. CDR3 DNA: TGTGCCAGCAGTTCTCGGGACTCGACCAAAAACATTCAGTACTTC. As protein: CASSSRDSTKNIQYF.

The V and J genes are TRBV27 and TRBJ1-1; unclear D gene. Germline lookup yields CDR1 MNHEY and CDR2 SMNVEV (reference sequence). V lost 2 bases, J lost 8 bases, and 15 bases lay in between. CDR3 length: 14 residues. CDR3 region: CASSLTGNPDEAFF. CDR3 bases: TGTGCCAGCAGTTTAACGGGGAACCCCGACGAAGCTTTCTTT.

This sequence joins TRBV19 and TRBJ1-4, with D uncertain. V was cut by 3 bases and J by 5 bases, with 13 bases left in between. This CDR3 has 15 residues. Germline V gene lookup returns CDR1 LNHDA and CDR2 SQIVND (reference sequence). Here the CDR3 DNA reads TGTGCCAGTAGTATTCTGCCCGCTTGGAATGAAAAACTGTTTTTT. It yields the protein CASSILPAWNEKLFF.

V and J are TRBV30 and TRBJ1-5; TRBD1 might be the D (6 bases). This CDR3 has 14 amino acids. Per the germline V gene, CDR1 is GTSNPN and CDR2 is SVGIG (reference sequence). Trimming left V 0 bases short and J 7 bases short, with 13 bases between. Here the CDR3 DNA reads TGTGCCTGGAGTGTTAGGGGGGGTAGGCAGCCCCAGCATTTT. It encodes CAWSVRGGRQPQHF.

This chain connects TRBV19 to TRBJ1-5; D is possibly TRBD1 (6 bases). This CDR3 spans 15 amino acids. With 3 bases removed from V and 5 bases from J, the gap between germline ends came to 14 bases. Germline CDR1 is LNHDA and CDR2 is SQIVND (reference sequence). The CDR3 loop is CASSISTRGDQPQHF. The CDR3 coding sequence is TGTGCCAGTAGTATTTCGACGAGGGGGGATCAGCCCCAGCATTTT.

This chain connects TRBV9 to TRBJ1-1, with D tentatively TRBD1 (6 bases). CDR1 is SGDLS and CDR2 is YYNGEE in the germline V gene. The CDR3 is 15 residues long. The V and J ends lost 4 bases and 1 base respectively, with 14 bases between them. CDR3 sequence reads: CASSHRGAPNTEAFF. The CDR3 DNA reads TGTGCCAGCAGCCATAGGGGGGCGCCGAACACTGAAGCTTTCTTT.

The chain carries TRBV6-4 and TRBJ1-2, with 7 nucleotides matching TRBD1. V lost 6 bases, J lost 4 bases, and 8 bases stayed unmatched. CDR3 length: 14 amino acids. CDR1 MRHNA and CDR2 SNTAGT come from the germline V gene. The CDR3 sequence: CASSPGTEAYGYTF. The DNA for the CDR3 is TGTGCCAGCAGCCCCGGGACAGAGGCCTATGGCTACACCTTC.

The chain links TRBV4-1 to TRBJ1-1, with D unclear. Germline CDR1 MGHRA, CDR2 YSYEKL. V lost 1 base and J 0 bases, leaving 9 bases between the germline ends. CDR3 length: 15 residues. The CDR3 DNA is TGCGCCAGCAGCCAAGGGAGTTACCTGAACACTGAAGCTTTCTTT. Translating it yields CASSQGSYLNTEAFF.

The CDR3 region is CASSLFTRRAAYEQYF. The CDR3 nucleotides are TGTGCCAGCAGCTTGTTTACCCGGCGTGCCGCCTACGAGCAGTACTTC. The rearrangement links TRBV5-6 to TRBJ2-7; D gene ambiguous. The CDR3 has 16 residues. The ends were cut back, 1 base at V and 2 bases at J, with 16 bases in the middle. Germline V gives CDR1 SGHDT, CDR2 YYEEEE.

This clone has only a few counts. The rearrangement uses TRBV28 and TRBJ1-5; a weak D match, TRBD1 (6 bases). Trimming took 6 bases from V and 2 from J, leaving 17 bases between them. CDR1 is MDHEN and CDR2 is SYDVKM in the germline V gene. The CDR3 extends over 16 amino acids. The CDR3 coding sequence is TGTGCCAGCAGGCCCGGACAGATGGAAGGCAATCAGCCCCAGCATTTT. It encodes CASRPGQMEGNQPQHF.